A single sample is the source of the 30 T cell receptor beta chains below, sequenced in a study of blood T cell repertoires in COVID-19. The repertoire was sequenced with immunoSEQ multiplex PCR; TCRdb's copy has only in-frame clones and lacks some. The data hold some 280,000 clones, with approximately 90% observed a single time. The sample comprised peripheral blood. These TCRs come from a woman in her twenties or thirties with active or convalescent COVID-19.

This rearrangement joins TRBV7-2 to TRBJ1-3; possibly TRBD1 for D (5 bases). Trimming stripped 5 bases from V and 2 bases from J, with 16 bases between. Germline values: CDR1 SGHTA, CDR2 FQGNSA. This CDR3 has 16 residues. The CDR3 coding sequence is TGTGCCAGCAGCCCCACCGCCACGGGGGCTGGAAACACCATATATTTT. It translates to CASSPTATGAGNTIYF.

With respect to this clone: Germline is not matched at one junction end, which may reflect a read error. The V and J genes are TRBV6-6 and TRBJ1-3, with unresolved D. CDR1 is MNHNY and CDR2 is SVGAGI in the germline V gene (reference sequence). CDR3 size: 13 residues. CDR3 sequence (DNA): TGTGCCAGCAGCTCTCAGGCGCAAATACCACCCCCATTT. It translates to CASSSQAQIPPPF.

The chain has TRBV5-4 and TRBJ1-2, with D possibly matching TRBD1 (6 bases). The CDR3 sequence is 12 residues long. V was shortened by 10 bases and J by 7 bases, with 17 bases between the two germline ends. In germline, CDR1 is SGHNT, CDR2 YYREEE (reference sequence). The CDR3 bases are TGTGCCTGGGGGCTAGGGACCCCTGGCTACACCTTC. This encodes CAWGLGTPGYTF.

V usage is TRBV2 and J usage is TRBJ2-2; possible D gene TRBD2, 5 bases. Looked up from germline, CDR1 is SNHLY and CDR2 is FYNNEI. This CDR3 spans 14 amino acids. Trimming removed 6 bases at V and 1 base at J, with 9 bases between. The CDR3 coding sequence is TGTGCCAGCAGAAAAGCGGTGAACACCGGGGAGCTGTTTTTT. Translated, it gives CASRKAVNTGELFF.

The chain employs TRBV28 and TRBJ2-2; possible D gene TRBD2, 6 bases. Germline CDR1 MDHEN, CDR2 SYDVKM. The CDR3 totals 15 residues. Trimming removed 2 bases from V and 0 bases from J, with 7 bases in between. The CDR3: CASSLAGTNTGELFF. The CDR3 DNA sequence: TGTGCCAGCAGTTTAGCGGGGACGAACACCGGGGAGCTGTTTTTT.

V usage is TRBV4-1 and J usage is TRBJ1-6, with 11 nucleotides matching TRBD1. CDR1 is MGHRA and CDR2 is YSYEKL in the germline V gene. The CDR3 is 16 amino acids. Germline trimming cut 3 bases from V and 7 bases from J; bases unmatched to any gene: 5. The CDR3 protein is CASSQGTGGKNSPLHF. As DNA, the CDR3 is TGCGCCAGCAGCCAGGGGACAGGGGGTAAGAATTCACCCCTCCACTTT.

The chain carries TRBV20-1 and TRBJ1-2, with D perhaps matching TRBD1 (5 bases). CDR3 length: 11 residues. CDR1 DFQATT and CDR2 SNEGSKA come from the germline V gene (reference sequence). V was shortened by 6 bases and J by 7 bases, with 12 bases between the two germline ends. DNA of the CDR3: TGCAGTGCGCCAGGGTTCGGTGGCTACACCTTC. It specifies CSAPGFGGYTF.

This chain links TRBV15 with TRBJ2-7, with 8 nucleotides matching TRBD2. Germline V gives CDR1 LNHNV, CDR2 YYDKDF (reference sequence). This CDR3 contains 15 residues. J gave up 2 bases and V 0 bases, and 3 bases lay outside the gene matches. The CDR3 region has the DNA TGTGCCACCAGCAGAGATATCGGGGGGGCCTACGAGCAGTACTTC. Its translation is CATSRDIGGAYEQYF.

This chain uses TRBV19 with TRBJ2-2, with D possibly TRBD1 on 6 matching bases. V lost 6 bases and J 7 bases, leaving 9 bases between the germline ends. CDR1 and CDR2 from the germline V gene are LNHDA and SQIVND (reference sequence). The CDR3 is made up of 12 amino acids. CDR3 nucleotide sequence: TGTGCCAGTAGCCAGGGGAGCGGGGAGCTGTTTTTT. It yields the protein CASSQGSGELFF.

This rearrangement joins TRBV2 to TRBJ2-1; 8 bases fit TRBD1. In germline, CDR1 is SNHLY, CDR2 FYNNEI. The CDR3 spans 14 residues. J gave up 6 bases and V 5 bases, and 6 bases lay outside the gene matches. CDR3 protein: CASSKTGAGNEQFF. The CDR3, as DNA: TGTGCCAGCAGTAAGACAGGGGCCGGCAATGAGCAGTTCTTC.

The chain has TRBV18 and TRBJ1-1; perhaps TRBD1 as D (5 bases). Germline CDR1 reads KGHSH; CDR2 reads LQKENI. The V gene lost 2 bases and the J gene lost 4 bases, with 14 bases spanning the gap. The CDR3 has 15 residues. CDR3: CASSPGAGFGTEAFF. The CDR3 nucleotides are TGTGCCAGCTCACCAGGGGCAGGGTTTGGCACTGAAGCTTTCTTT.

The genes are TRBV4-2 and TRBJ2-1; TRBD2 agrees at 9 bases. From germline, CDR1 is LGHNA and CDR2 YNFKEQ. The CDR3 loop spans 16 amino acids. After removal of 2 bases from V and 4 bases from J, the junction contained 6 bases not matched to a gene. CDR3 protein: CASSQWRGGAYNEQFF. The CDR3 DNA is TGTGCCAGCAGCCAATGGCGGGGGGGTGCTTACAATGAGCAGTTCTTC.

The chain combines TRBV24-1 with TRBJ2-5; D possibly corresponds to TRBD2 (5 bases). The CDR3 is 14 residues long. Trimming took off 3 bases at V and 2 bases at J, with 9 bases between the two ends. The germline gives CDR1 KGHDR, CDR2 SFDVKD. CDR3 coding DNA: TGTGCCACCAGTGATGGAGGAAGGCAAGAGACCCAGTACTTC. Translating gives CATSDGGRQETQYF.

The chain combines TRBV20-1 with TRBJ1-2; possible D gene TRBD1, 5 bases. From germline, CDR1 is DFQATT and CDR2 SNEGSKA (reference sequence). V lost 3 bases and J lost 8, with 13 bases in between. The CDR3 length is 12 residues. The chain's CDR3 is CSASSQGEGYTF. CDR3 coding DNA: TGCAGTGCTAGTAGTCAGGGCGAAGGCTACACCTTC.

The rearrangement links TRBV7-8 to TRBJ2-3; 7 bases align to TRBD1. The CDR3 sequence is 15 residues long. J was trimmed by 5 bases and V by 5 bases; bases with no gene match: 10. Germline V gene lookup returns CDR1 SGHVS and CDR2 FQNEAQ. This chain's CDR3 is CASSPQGFSKDTQYF. As DNA, the CDR3 is TGTGCCAGCAGCCCACAGGGGTTCTCTAAAGATACGCAGTATTTT.

This rearrangement joins TRBV19 to TRBJ1-1; D gene ambiguous. V was shortened by 5 bases and J by 3 bases, with 10 bases between the two germline ends. CDR1 is LNHDA, CDR2 SQIVND, per germline (reference sequence). This CDR3 has 13 amino acids. For the CDR3, the DNA is TGTGCCAGTAGTCAGGCCTTGGACACTGAAGCTTTCTTT. Amino acid sequence: CASSQALDTEAFF.

J is TRBJ1-5 and V is TRBV6-5; D is undetermined. V was pared by 4 bases and J by 9 bases, with 13 bases between. This CDR3 region has 13 residues. Germline V CDR1 and CDR2: MNHEY, SVGAGI. The chain's CDR3 is CASSSIRGGPQHF. The CDR3 DNA reads TGTGCCAGCAGTTCCATCCGAGGCGGGCCCCAGCATTTT.

This clone was recorded a few times. This chain links TRBV5-3 with TRBJ2-2, with D hard to call. TRBV5-3 is flagged as an ORF with uncertain function. This CDR3 contains 15 residues. V shed 1 base and J shed 3 bases, with 10 bases lying between them. The DNA for the CDR3 is TGTGCCAGAAGCTTGACAGTGCGTCACACCGGGGAGCTGTTTTTT. Amino acid sequence: CARSLTVRHTGELFF.

This chain joins TRBV2 and TRBJ1-6; D unclear. V was pared by 7 bases and J by 7 bases, with 11 bases between. This CDR3 contains 13 residues. Germline lookup yields CDR1 SNHLY and CDR2 FYNNEI. This CDR3 reads CASNLRGNSPLHF. The CDR3 DNA reads as TGTGCCAGCAATCTCCGTGGCAATTCACCCCTCCACTTT.

CDR3 in amino acids: CASSLERDKFF. The CDR3 DNA reads TGTGCCAGCAGCTTAGAACGGGATAAGTTCTTC. The chain has TRBV7-8 and TRBJ2-1; D possibly corresponds to TRBD2 (5 bases). Trimming left V 1 base short and J 14 bases short, with 9 bases between. In germline, CDR1 is SGHVS, CDR2 FQNEAQ. The CDR3 extends over 11 amino acids.

This rearrangement joins TRBV30 to TRBJ2-1; perhaps TRBD1 as D (6 bases). Germline V lookup: CDR1 GTSNPN, CDR2 SVGIG (reference sequence). V lost 4 bases and J 3 bases, leaving 13 bases between the germline ends. This CDR3 spans 14 amino acids. This CDR3 reads CAWNGGHSYNEQFF. The CDR3 nucleotides are TGTGCCTGGAATGGGGGACATAGCTACAATGAGCAGTTCTTC.

V gene TRBV5-1 combines with J gene TRBJ2-3; 9 bases map to TRBD2. V shed 0 bases, J shed 1 base, and the junction held 6 bases outside the gene matches. The CDR3 runs 17 residues. From germline, CDR1 is SGHRS and CDR2 YFSETQ. For the CDR3, the DNA is TGCGCCAGCAGCTTGGCGGGCGGGGGGGCGCGCACAGATACGCAGTATTTT. Protein: CASSLAGGGARTDTQYF.

The rearrangement links TRBV27 to TRBJ2-7; D not certain. Germline CDR1 and CDR2: MNHEY and SMNVEV (reference sequence). This CDR3 has 13 residues. V was cut by 5 bases and J by 0 bases, with 8 bases left in between. The CDR3 DNA reads TGTGCCAGCAGTAGAGTCCGCTCCTACGAGCAGTACTTC. This gives the protein CASSRVRSYEQYF.

This clone has more than one count but fewer than ten. The CDR3 bases are TGTGCCAGCAGCCAAGATCGGGCTAGCGGGGCCGATGAGCAGTTCTTC. Residues: CASSQDRASGADEQFF. This chain links TRBV4-2 with TRBJ2-1; 9 bases map to TRBD2. CDR1 and CDR2 (germline): LGHNA, YNFKEQ. This CDR3 has 16 amino acids. V lost 0 bases and J lost 8; bases outside the gene matches: 8.

The chain recombines TRBV18 with TRBJ2-3; 9 bases are shared with TRBD1. J lost 5 bases, V lost 0 bases, and 6 bases had no gene match. Germline V gene data show CDR1 as KGHSH and CDR2 as LQKENI. The CDR3 is 16 amino acids. The CDR3 DNA reads TGTGCCAGCTCACCACCGACAGGGGGTCTGGGAGATACGCAGTATTTT. It specifies CASSPPTGGLGDTQYF.

This clone was counted a single time. The rearrangement uses TRBV9 and TRBJ2-1; TRBD2 agrees at 11 bases. The junction had 4 bases not matched to a gene; V was cut back by 2 bases and J by 6 bases. CDR1 and CDR2 (germline): SGDLS, YYNGEE. CDR3 length: 15 amino acids. The DNA for the CDR3 is TGTGCCAGCAGCGTTAAACTAGCGGGGGTCAATGAGCAGTTCTTC. This gives the protein CASSVKLAGVNEQFF.

The V and J genes are TRBV7-2 and TRBJ1-1, with a tentative D call TRBD1 (6 bases). The CDR3 totals 14 residues. V was cut by 5 bases and J by 5 bases, with 15 bases left in between. Germline V gives CDR1 SGHTA, CDR2 FQGNSA. The DNA for the CDR3 is TGTGCCAGCAGCCCAAGGGGAGGGGGGACTGAAGCTTTCTTT. Translation gives CASSPRGGGTEAFF.

The chain combines TRBV4-1 with TRBJ1-1; a weak D match, TRBD1 (5 bases). From germline, CDR1 is MGHRA and CDR2 YSYEKL. The length of the CDR3 is 15 residues. V lost 4 bases and J 0 bases, leaving 12 bases between the germline ends. CDR3 coding DNA: TGCGCCAGCAGCCCTCCTAGGACAATGAACACTGAAGCTTTCTTT. The encoded protein is CASSPPRTMNTEAFF.

J is TRBJ2-5 and V is TRBV7-9, with TRBD1 matching over 10 bases. This CDR3 has 15 residues. The germline V gene encodes CDR1 SEHNR and CDR2 FQNEAQ (reference sequence). The V segment lost 1 base and the J segment 4 bases; nucleotides outside the gene matches: 3. CDR3 DNA: TGTGCCAGCAGCTTAGGGGACAGGGGAGGAGAGACCCAGTACTTC. It encodes CASSLGDRGGETQYF.

This clone was counted a single time. Distinct nucleotide sequences in the sample also encode this CDR3. J is TRBJ2-5 and V is TRBV7-2; D possibly corresponds to TRBD2 (6 bases). CDR3 length: 14 residues. From germline, CDR1 is SGHTA and CDR2 FQGNSA. Trimming pared 1 base from V and 5 bases from J, leaving 11 bases between. The CDR3 loop reads CASSLGGGGETQYF. The CDR3 bases are TGTGCCAGCAGCTTAGGGGGTGGAGGGGAGACCCAGTACTTC.